The text below deals with one TCR beta chain. Libraries were prepared by immunoSEQ multiplex PCR; TCRdb keeps only in-frame clonotypes and omits some of them. The table has around 250,000 clones, over 75% seen once. The data originate from a study of blood T cell repertoires in COVID-19. The germline CDR1 and CDR2 sequences are MNHEY and SMNVEV (reference sequence). CDR3 length: 13 residues. V lost 3 bases, J lost 8 bases, and 11 bases lay in between. The sequence came from a middle-aged woman who had been exposed to COVID-19. The chain carries TRBV27 and TRBJ2-1; D possibly corresponds to TRBD1 (5 bases). The specimen sequenced was PBMCs or T cells enriched from blood (not recorded which). The CDR3 DNA follows: TGTGCCAGCAGTTTCGTAGGGGCGTATGAGCAGTTCTTC. This translates into CASSFVGAYEQFF.